This TCR beta chain is from a study of cytomegalovirus exposure and HLA in healthy donors. PCR employed 60 Vbeta and 13 Jbeta primers. Here immunoSEQ multiplex PCR was the method, and the copy in TCRdb shows in-frame clones only, minus some. The sample lists tens of thousands of clones, around three quarters occurring once. This CDR3 has 14 amino acids. Unmatched junction bases numbered 9, after V lost 4 bases and J lost 9 bases. Per germline, CDR1 SGHAT and CDR2 FQNNGV. Sequenced sample: PBMCs. The rearrangement joins TRBV11-2 to TRBJ1-2; 9 bases agree with TRBD1. This receptor was identified in a man between 25 and 39 years old in good health and CMV-seronegative. This CDR3 is CASSSIRDRVSYTF. Here the CDR3 DNA reads TGTGCCAGCAGCTCAATCCGGGACAGGGTGAGCTACACCTTC.